This entry lists 26 T cell receptor beta chains sequenced from one sample in a study of blood T cell repertoires in COVID-19. The protocol was immunoSEQ multiplex PCR, while the TCRdb copy is restricted to in-frame clones and leaves out a portion. Among about 120,000 clones listed, 75% to 85% were seen once. The material sequenced was peripheral blood. The receptor set was obtained from a woman of 80 years or more with acute or convalescent COVID-19.

The chain recombines TRBV18 with TRBJ2-3; a weak D match, TRBD2 (6 bases). This CDR3 is built from 15 residues. Trimming took 3 bases from V and 0 from J, leaving 10 bases between them. Germline V gene sequence: CDR1 KGHSH, CDR2 LQKENI. The CDR3 DNA sequence: TGTGCCAGCTCACCTCTCAGCGGGAGCACAGATACGCAGTATTTT. Its protein product is CASSPLSGSTDTQYF.

The rearrangement links TRBV3-1 (or the pseudogene TRBV3-2) to TRBJ1-4; a weak D match, TRBD1 (5 bases). The CDR3 spans 14 residues. V dropped 3 bases and J dropped 7 bases, with 12 bases sitting between them. The germline gives CDR1 LGHDT, CDR2 YNNKEL (reference sequence). The DNA of the CDR3 is TGTGCCAGCAGCCAGGCTGCAGGGTCTGAAAAACTGTTTTTT. Protein sequence: CASSQAAGSEKLFF.

In this sample, this clone turned up a few times. The chain employs TRBV5-4 and TRBJ2-2; 7 positions agree with TRBD2. The CDR3 is 17 residues long. V was clipped by 4 bases and J by 3 bases; unmatched bases: 12. The germline CDR1 and CDR2 sequences are SGHNT and YYREEE (reference sequence). The chain's CDR3 is CASSGYWAGEDTGELFF. CDR3 nucleotides: TGTGCCAGCAGCGGTTACTGGGCGGGAGAGGACACCGGGGAGCTGTTTTTT.

This clone was found once. This chain joins TRBV9 and TRBJ2-3, with D possibly matching TRBD2 (6 bases). The length of the CDR3 is 20 residues. With 4 bases removed from V and 1 base from J, the gap between germline ends came to 28 bases. Germline V gives CDR1 SGDLS, CDR2 YYNGEE. The CDR3 reads CASSPSNPSVPQGGTDTQYF. The CDR3 DNA reads TGTGCCAGCAGCCCCTCGAACCCTAGCGTCCCCCAAGGGGGCACAGATACGCAGTATTTT.

J is TRBJ2-7 and V is TRBV6-2 or TRBV6-3; D is perhaps TRBD2 (6 bases). The V and J ends lost 5 bases and 5 bases respectively, with 19 bases between them. The CDR3 is 15 residues long. Germline lookup yields CDR1 MNHEY and CDR2 SVGEGT. CDR3 sequence reads: CASSPRWAGTNEQYF. The DNA for the CDR3 is TGTGCCAGCAGTCCCCGATGGGCGGGAACCAACGAGCAGTACTTC.

The rearrangement links TRBV5-1 to TRBJ1-3; D is perhaps TRBD1 (6 bases). Trimming shortened V by 4 bases and J by 0 bases, and 8 bases separated the two germline ends. CDR1 is SGHRS, CDR2 YFSETQ, per germline. The CDR3 runs 14 residues. CDR3 protein: CASSMTGSGNTIYF. In DNA form, the CDR3 reads TGCGCCAGCAGCATGACAGGCTCTGGAAACACCATATATTTT.

This clone was observed a few times. This chain uses TRBV5-6 with TRBJ2-1, with 8 bases identical to TRBD1. This CDR3 region has 17 residues. The germline V gene has CDR1 SGHDT and CDR2 YYEEEE. J lost 4 bases, V lost 4 bases, and 13 bases had no gene match. DNA of the CDR3: TGTGCCAGCAGCCTGGACAGGGCTCCACGCACATACAATGAGCAGTTCTTC. Amino acids: CASSLDRAPRTYNEQFF. The whole variable domain, filled in from reference TRBV5-6 and TRBJ2-1, reads DAGVTQSPTHLIKTRGQQVTLRCSPKSGHDTVSWYQQALGQGPQFIFQYYEEEERQRGNFPDRFSGHQFPNYSSELNVNALLLGDSALYLCASSLDRAPRTYNEQFFGPGTRLTVL.

The chain couples TRBV7-9 to TRBJ1-3; 7 nucleotides line up with TRBD1. Germline values: CDR1 SEHNR, CDR2 FQNEAQ (reference sequence). V lost 4 bases, J lost 1 base, and 4 bases stayed unmatched. CDR3 length: 15 amino acids. The CDR3 sequence is CASSSDRVSGNTIYF. For the CDR3, the DNA is TGTGCCAGCAGCTCCGACAGGGTATCTGGAAACACCATATATTTT.

The gene calls are TRBV10-2 and TRBJ1-1, with D maybe TRBD1 (5 bases). The CDR3 extends over 13 amino acids. The V gene's germline CDR1 is WSHSY and CDR2 SAAADI. V lost 4 bases and J 6 bases, leaving 12 bases between the germline ends. In DNA, the CDR3 is TGCGCCAGCAGTGCCCTGACAGTCCCTGAAGCTTTCTTT. It codes for CASSALTVPEAFF.

This chain links TRBV24-1 with TRBJ2-3, with D perhaps matching TRBD1 (5 bases). The V end was cut by 4 bases, the J end by 4 bases, with 11 bases between. The CDR3 contains 14 residues. In germline, CDR1 is KGHDR, CDR2 SFDVKD. CDR3 region: CATSDGQGSDTQYF. In DNA form, the CDR3 reads TGTGCCACCAGTGACGGGCAGGGTTCAGATACGCAGTATTTT.

This chain uses TRBV4-2 with TRBJ1-2; D uncertain. The CDR3 loop spans 16 amino acids. V was pared by 2 bases and J by 4 bases, with 17 bases between. The germline V gene encodes CDR1 LGHNA and CDR2 YNFKEQ. CDR3 DNA sequence: TGTGCCAGCAGCCAATCCTCCTCGGGCGGGTTCTATGGCTACACCTTC. Translated, it gives CASSQSSSGGFYGYTF.

The chain carries TRBV19 and TRBJ2-1, with D perhaps matching TRBD2 (6 bases). The V gene lost 4 bases and the J gene lost 2 bases, with 12 bases spanning the gap. The germline CDR1 and CDR2 sequences are LNHDA and SQIVND (reference sequence). The CDR3 is 15 amino acids. The CDR3 bases are TGTGCCAGTAGTAATGGGGGGTCCCCCTACAATGAGCAGTTCTTC. Protein: CASSNGGSPYNEQFF.

To note about this clone: This sample also contains other DNA sequences that code for the same CDR3. The chain joins TRBV18 to TRBJ1-3; D remains unclear. V dropped 1 base and J dropped 1 base, with 8 bases sitting between them. The CDR3 covers 15 residues. Germline loops: CDR1 KGHSH, CDR2 LQKENI. The CDR3 protein is CASSPLADSGNTIYF. Here the CDR3 DNA reads TGTGCCAGCTCACCACTCGCGGATTCTGGAAACACCATATATTTT.

The chain combines TRBV7-6 with TRBJ2-3, with 8 bases lining up with TRBD2. The germline V gene encodes CDR1 SGHVS and CDR2 FNYEAQ. V lost 5 bases, J lost 4 bases, and 14 bases stayed unmatched. The length of the CDR3 is 17 residues. CDR3 in DNA: TGTGCCAGCAGCCCCGAGGGGACTAGGTTCGGCGCAGATACGCAGTATTTT. Its translation is CASSPEGTRFGADTQYF. Using reference TRBV7-6 and TRBJ2-3 for the parts outside the CDR3, the full variable domain is GAGVSQSPRYKVTKRGQDVALRCDPISGHVSLYWYRQALGQGPEFLTYFNYEAQQDKSGLPNDRFSAERPEGSISTLTIQRTEQRDSAMYRCASSPEGTRFGADTQYFGPGTRLTVL.

V usage is TRBV9 and J usage is TRBJ1-2; D is perhaps TRBD1 (6 bases). V lost 0 bases and J 2 bases, leaving 20 bases between the germline ends. CDR1 and CDR2 from the germline V gene are SGDLS and YYNGEE. The CDR3 sequence is 18 residues long. The CDR3 region is CASSVDFLGVGQNYGYTF. CDR3 DNA: TGTGCCAGCAGCGTAGATTTCTTGGGGGTTGGACAGAACTATGGCTACACCTTC.

This clone was detected once. The V call is TRBV19, the J call TRBJ2-5; possible D gene TRBD1, 5 bases. Per germline, CDR1 LNHDA and CDR2 SQIVND (reference sequence). The CDR3 runs 14 residues. The V gene lost 5 bases and the J gene lost 2 bases, with 12 bases spanning the gap. The CDR3 DNA reads as TGTGCCAGTAGTCTCCGACAGCTACAAGAGACCCAGTACTTC. This translates into CASSLRQLQETQYF.

This clone was recorded a few times. V gene TRBV6-4 combines with J gene TRBJ1-6, with 8 bases identical to TRBD1. V lost 3 bases to trimming and J lost 9 bases; unmatched junction nucleotides: 4. The CDR3 length is 14 residues. The germline V gene encodes CDR1 MRHNA and CDR2 SNTAGT. The CDR3 DNA reads as TGTGCCAGCAGTGAATCAGGGGGCGGTTCACCCCTCCACTTT. Translation: CASSESGGGSPLHF.

The chain couples TRBV30 to TRBJ1-4, with 7 bases fitting TRBD1. CDR3 length: 13 residues. Looked up from germline, CDR1 is GTSNPN and CDR2 is SVGIG (reference sequence). The ends lost 4 bases at V and 3 bases at J; junction bases unmatched: 2. This chain's CDR3 is CAWKQGPNEKLFF. The CDR3 DNA reads as TGTGCCTGGAAACAGGGGCCTAATGAAAAACTGTTTTTT.

The V and J genes are TRBV15 and TRBJ1-4; D gene ambiguous. Germline assignment: CDR1 LNHNV and CDR2 YYDKDF (reference sequence). The CDR3 is 14 residues long. V gave up 0 bases and J gave up 4 bases, with 6 bases separating them. CDR3 coding DNA: TGTGCCACCAGCAGAGATCCCCGTAATGAAAAACTGTTTTTT. Encoded protein: CATSRDPRNEKLFF.

V usage is TRBV5-1 and J usage is TRBJ2-2, with 7 bases aligning to TRBD1. Germline lookup yields CDR1 SGHRS and CDR2 YFSETQ. The ends lost 3 bases at V and 0 bases at J; junction bases unmatched: 5. This CDR3 is built from 16 residues. Here the CDR3 DNA reads TGCGCCAGCAGCTGGGGACAGTCGTCGAACACCGGGGAGCTGTTTTTT. It encodes CASSWGQSSNTGELFF.

The sample holds a few counts of this clone. The rearrangement uses TRBV27 and TRBJ1-2, with D uncertain. The CDR3 has 13 residues. The ends were cut back, 3 bases at V and 8 bases at J, with 13 bases in the middle. Germline assignment: CDR1 MNHEY and CDR2 SMNVEV (reference sequence). CDR3 in amino acids: CASSLSRERGYTF. CDR3 nucleotides: TGTGCCAGCAGTTTGTCGAGGGAGAGGGGCTACACCTTC.

The genes are TRBV7-8 and TRBJ2-3; TRBD1 matches at 7 bases. Germline V CDR1 and CDR2: SGHVS, FQNEAQ. With 5 bases clipped from V and 3 bases from J, the junction kept 8 bases outside the gene matches. The CDR3 loop spans 15 amino acids. CDR3 DNA: TGTGCCAGCAGCCCGGACAGGAGTATTACAGATACGCAGTATTTT. Its protein is CASSPDRSITDTQYF.

The chain links TRBV7-2 to TRBJ2-7; D is uncertain. Germline V gene data show CDR1 as SGHTA and CDR2 as FQGNSA. Trimming removed 2 bases at V and 3 bases at J, with 8 bases between. This CDR3 has 13 residues. CDR3 bases: TGTGCCAGCAGCTTACAACAAAACTACGAGCAGTACTTC. This encodes CASSLQQNYEQYF. Complete variable domain (other parts from reference TRBV7-2 and TRBJ2-7): GAGVSQSPSNKVTEKGKDVELRCDPISGHTALYWYRQSLGQGLEFLIYFQGNSAPDKSGLPSDRFSAERTGGSVSTLTIQRTQQEDSAVYLCASSLQQNYEQYFGPGTRLTVT.

The rearrangement joins TRBV5-1 to TRBJ1-3; possibly TRBD1 for D (6 bases). The V gene lost 0 bases and the J gene lost 0 bases, with 13 bases spanning the gap. Germline lookup yields CDR1 SGHRS and CDR2 YFSETQ. This CDR3 region has 17 residues. CDR3 in amino acids: CASSLGSRDNSGNTIYF. Written as DNA, the CDR3 is TGCGCCAGCAGCTTGGGGTCAAGGGACAACTCTGGAAACACCATATATTTT. Full variable domain (missing parts from reference TRBV5-1 and TRBJ1-3): KAGVTQTPRYLIKTRGQQVTLSCSPISGHRSVSWYQQTPGQGLQFLFEYFSETQRNKGNFPGRFSGRQFSNSRSEMNVSTLELGDSALYLCASSLGSRDNSGNTIYFGEGSWLTVV.

The J gene is TRBJ1-3, the V gene TRBV6-6; weak D call: TRBD1 (6 bases). Germline V gives CDR1 MNHNY, CDR2 SVGAGI (reference sequence). V gave up 9 bases and J gave up 4 bases, with 19 bases separating them. CDR3 size: 15 residues. The CDR3 here is CASRMAGGSGNTIYF. The CDR3 nucleotides read TGTGCCAGTCGTATGGCGGGGGGCTCCGGAAACACCATATATTTT.

This CDR3 reads CASSVAGMDSPLHF. CDR3 nucleotide sequence: TGTGCCAGCAGCGTAGCGGGGATGGATTCACCCCTCCACTTT. The chain recombines TRBV9 with TRBJ1-6, with D hard to call. This CDR3 contains 14 residues. V was shortened by 0 bases and J by 8 bases, with 9 bases between the two germline ends. The germline V gene encodes CDR1 SGDLS and CDR2 YYNGEE.